One and the same sample provided the 25 T cell receptor beta chains below, sequenced in a study of T cell repertoires in cytomegalovirus infection. Their antigen targets remain unknown. One entry per CDR3 protein, called by TCRdb with MiXCR from the reads. Here the sample spans hundreds of thousands of distinct CDR3 sequences, under 55% being singletons. The source was cultured PBMCs, collected from culture after CMV antigen stimulation. The receptors stem from a human donor in good health (CMV status not recorded). Some clones in this sample may be carry-over from other donors' samples.

The chain has TRBV20-1 and TRBJ2-5, with TRBD2 matching over 14 bases. The CDR3 runs 17 residues. The ends lost 2 bases at V and 1 base at J; junction bases unmatched: 6. Germline lookup yields CDR1 DFQATT and CDR2 SNEGSKA (reference sequence). This CDR3 reads CSARSPGLAGAQETQYF. The CDR3, as DNA: TGCAGTGCTAGATCCCCGGGACTAGCGGGGGCCCAAGAGACCCAGTACTTC.

This clonotype was seen once. The rearrangement joins TRBV5-4 to TRBJ2-7, with D unresolved. This CDR3 is built from 15 residues. Per germline, CDR1 SGHNT and CDR2 YYREEE (reference sequence). V was clipped by 0 bases and J by 0 bases, with 10 bases between them. The CDR3 here is CASSLDGVISYEQYF. For the CDR3, the DNA is TGTGCCAGCAGCTTGGATGGGGTTATCTCCTACGAGCAGTACTTC.

This sequence joins TRBV7-2 and TRBJ2-5; D is unresolved. The CDR3 length is 15 residues. V lost 1 base, J lost 4 bases, and 13 bases lay in between. CDR1 SGHTA and CDR2 FQGNSA come from the germline V gene. The CDR3 DNA follows: TGTGCCAGCAGCTTAGTCCCCCACCTCAGAGAGACCCAGTACTTC. Protein: CASSLVPHLRETQYF. Complete variable domain (other parts from reference TRBV7-2 and TRBJ2-5): GAGVSQSPSNKVTEKGKDVELRCDPISGHTALYWYRQSLGQGLEFLIYFQGNSAPDKSGLPSDRFSAERTGGSVSTLTIQRTQQEDSAVYLCASSLVPHLRETQYFGPGTRLLVL.

The chain recombines TRBV27 with TRBJ2-7; D tentatively reads TRBD1 or TRBD2 (5 bases each). In germline, CDR1 is MNHEY, CDR2 SMNVEV (reference sequence). The CDR3 totals 14 residues. V lost 5 bases to trimming and J lost 0 bases, with 11 bases between them. The CDR3 spells CASSRSGPSYEQYF. Written as DNA, the CDR3 is TGTGCCAGCAGTAGATCGGGACCCTCCTACGAGCAGTACTTC.

The chain links TRBV3-1 to TRBJ2-7; possibly TRBD1 or TRBD2 for D (6 bases each). CDR3 size: 16 residues. The germline V gene encodes CDR1 LGHDT and CDR2 YNNKEL (reference sequence). V lost 4 bases and J lost 2, with 18 bases in between. The CDR3 sequence is CASSRGGPFLTYEQYF. CDR3 nucleotides: TGTGCCAGCAGCCGAGGGGGGCCCTTTCTAACCTACGAGCAGTACTTC.

The table lists this clonotype with a few counts. The CDR3 region has the DNA TGCGCCAGCAGCAGACCCCAGGGCCCCACAGATACGCAGTATTTT. This translates into CASSRPQGPTDTQYF. This sequence joins TRBV5-1 and TRBJ2-3; D is perhaps TRBD1 (5 bases). Looked up from germline, CDR1 is SGHRS and CDR2 is YFSETQ. The CDR3 contains 15 residues. The V end was cut by 4 bases, the J end by 2 bases, with 14 bases between.

The chain carries TRBV7-8 and TRBJ2-1; 11 nucleotides match TRBD2. Germline CDR1 SGHVS, CDR2 FQNEAQ. The J segment lost 4 bases and the V segment lost 4 bases, leaving 6 bases of the junction unmatched. This CDR3 region has 16 residues. The CDR3: CASSSTRLAGYNEQFF. The CDR3 bases are TGTGCCAGCAGCTCCACCCGACTAGCGGGGTACAATGAGCAGTTCTTC.

This chain connects TRBV7-9 to TRBJ1-1; 7 positions agree with TRBD1. CDR1 and CDR2 (germline): SEHNR, FQNEAQ (reference sequence). This CDR3 spans 14 amino acids. J gave up 4 bases and V 7 bases, and 9 bases lay outside the gene matches. The chain's CDR3 is CASIWDSSGTEAFF. The CDR3 DNA reads TGTGCCAGCATATGGGACAGCTCCGGCACTGAAGCTTTCTTT.

The rearrangement uses TRBV6-8 and TRBJ2-5, with D possibly being TRBD2 (7 bases). Germline V lookup: CDR1 MNHGY, CDR2 SAAAGT. Trimming pared 6 bases from V and 1 base from J, leaving 18 bases between. The CDR3 is 16 amino acids. CDR3 sequence reads: CASRRLGGASQETQYF. CDR3 nucleotides: TGTGCCAGCAGAAGGTTGGGGGGGGCATCCCAAGAGACCCAGTACTTC.

The V call is TRBV4-2, the J call TRBJ1-2; D not certain. Germline V gene lookup returns CDR1 LGHNA and CDR2 YNFKEQ. CDR3 length: 14 residues. Trimming took off 0 bases at V and 2 bases at J, with 7 bases between the two ends. The CDR3: CASSQELVNYGYTF. In nucleotides, the CDR3 is TGTGCCAGCAGCCAAGAGTTAGTGAACTATGGCTACACCTTC.

This clonotype was recorded at least ten times. The chain recombines TRBV7-8 with TRBJ2-7; D is unclear. CDR3 length: 12 residues. The germline CDR1 and CDR2 sequences are SGHVS and FQNEAQ. Trimming took 0 bases from V and 3 from J, leaving 3 bases between them. CDR3 amino acids: CASSLADYEQYF. As DNA, the CDR3 is TGTGCCAGCAGCTTAGCGGACTACGAGCAGTACTTC. Complete variable domain (other parts from reference TRBV7-8 and TRBJ2-7): GAGVSQSPRYKVAKRGQDVALRCDPISGHVSLFWYQQALGQGPEFLTYFQNEAQLDKSGLPSDRFFAERPEGSVSTLKIQRTQQEDSAVYLCASSLADYEQYFGPGTRLTVT.

This chain joins TRBV7-2 and TRBJ2-5; 7 nucleotides match TRBD1. V lost 5 bases, J lost 2 bases, and 2 bases stayed unmatched. The CDR3 is 13 residues long. Germline lookup yields CDR1 SGHTA and CDR2 FQGNSA. CDR3 DNA sequence: TGTGCCAGCAGCGGGGGACAGCAAGAGACCCAGTACTTC. This gives the protein CASSGGQQETQYF.

This clonotype was seen at least ten times. The chain joins TRBV7-2 to TRBJ2-1; 8 positions match TRBD2. In germline, CDR1 is SGHTA, CDR2 FQGNSA. V lost 2 bases and J lost 10; bases outside the gene matches: 10. There are 15 residues in the CDR3. The CDR3 loop reads CASSLNGGELGEQFF. The DNA for the CDR3 is TGTGCCAGCAGCTTAAACGGGGGGGAATTGGGGGAGCAGTTCTTC.

This clonotype turned up a few times. The chain employs TRBV7-2 and TRBJ1-2; tentatively, D is TRBD1 (6 bases). The CDR3 sequence is 16 residues long. V lost 2 bases and J 3 bases, leaving 16 bases between the germline ends. Germline V gives CDR1 SGHTA, CDR2 FQGNSA. In nucleotides, the CDR3 is TGTGCCAGCAGCTTACCCCGAGGGGGGGACTACTATGGCTACACCTTC. Translation gives CASSLPRGGDYYGYTF.

The rearrangement uses TRBV2 and TRBJ2-1; D could derive from TRBD1 or TRBD2 (5 bases each). Germline assignment: CDR1 SNHLY and CDR2 FYNNEI. The CDR3 extends over 11 amino acids. The V and J ends lost 11 bases and 7 bases respectively, with 12 bases between them. CDR3: CASEEGNEQFF. The CDR3 coding sequence is TGTGCCTCCGAAGAGGGGAATGAGCAGTTCTTC.

The chain joins TRBV20-1 to TRBJ1-4, with 7 bases lining up with TRBD1. The length of the CDR3 is 14 residues. V lost 0 bases to trimming and J lost 5 bases; unmatched junction nucleotides: 3. Germline values: CDR1 DFQATT, CDR2 SNEGSKA (reference sequence). In nucleotides, the CDR3 is TGCAGTGCTAGAGATGGGACAGCGAATGAAAAACTGTTTTTT. Protein sequence: CSARDGTANEKLFF.

The chain carries TRBV7-2 and TRBJ2-5, with D maybe TRBD2 (6 bases). The germline CDR1 and CDR2 sequences are SGHTA and FQGNSA. Trimming cost V 3 bases and J 0 bases, with 11 bases left between them. This CDR3 has 15 amino acids. The DNA for the CDR3 is TGTGCCAGCAGCTTGGGCGGGGCGTACCAAGAGACCCAGTACTTC. It translates to CASSLGGAYQETQYF.

V gene TRBV11-2 combines with J gene TRBJ2-3, with D maybe TRBD2 (5 bases). The V and J ends lost 8 bases and 3 bases respectively, with 15 bases between them. Germline CDR1 and CDR2: SGHAT and FQNNGV. The CDR3 loop spans 14 amino acids. The CDR3 coding sequence is TGTGCCAGCGCAAGGGAGAGAAGTACAGATACGCAGTATTTT. It codes for CASARERSTDTQYF.

The rearrangement links TRBV28 to TRBJ2-3; TRBD1 aligns across 9 bases. Trimming at V came to 8 bases and at J to 5 bases, leaving 8 bases not matched to a gene. The CDR3 is 14 amino acids. Germline lookup yields CDR1 MDHEN and CDR2 SYDVKM. CDR3 in amino acids: CASCTGGRKDTQYF. CDR3 bases: TGTGCCAGCTGCACAGGGGGCAGAAAAGATACGCAGTATTTT.

This clonotype was detected ten times or more. V and J are TRBV7-2 and TRBJ2-2; D call uncertain. Germline values: CDR1 SGHTA, CDR2 FQGNSA. Trimming shortened V by 2 bases and J by 1 base, and 8 bases separated the two germline ends. The length of the CDR3 is 15 residues. CDR3 sequence reads: CASSLRYRNTGELFF. The CDR3 nucleotides are TGTGCCAGCAGCTTACGTTATCGGAACACCGGGGAGCTGTTTTTT.

This chain links TRBV7-9 with TRBJ2-1, with TRBD2 matching over 11 bases. The J segment lost 9 bases and the V segment lost 3 bases, leaving 4 bases of the junction unmatched. The CDR3 runs to 14 residues. Germline lookup yields CDR1 SEHNR and CDR2 FQNEAQ (reference sequence). CDR3 sequence: CASSFTSGSIEQFF. The CDR3 bases are TGTGCCAGCAGCTTTACTAGCGGGAGTATTGAGCAGTTCTTC.

This clonotype has more than one count but fewer than ten. The DNA of the CDR3 is TGTGCCAGCAGTGAATACCCCGACAGGGGCCCGCTTTCCTACACCTTC. This encodes CASSEYPDRGPLSYTF. The J gene is TRBJ1-2, the V gene TRBV25-1; 8 bases line up with TRBD1. The V gene's germline CDR1 is MGHDK and CDR2 SYGVNS. J lost 10 bases, V lost 0 bases, and 13 bases had no gene match. The CDR3 length is 16 residues.

V gene TRBV3-1 combines with J gene TRBJ2-5; D is possibly TRBD2 (6 bases). CDR1 is LGHDT and CDR2 is YNNKEL in the germline V gene (reference sequence). V dropped 1 base and J dropped 1 base, with 10 bases sitting between them. The CDR3 is 15 residues long. CDR3 DNA sequence: TGTGCCAGCAGCCAAGTATTAGCGGCCCAAGAGACCCAGTACTTC. Its protein product is CASSQVLAAQETQYF.

J is TRBJ2-3 and V is TRBV7-6; 10 bases are shared with TRBD2. Germline assignment: CDR1 SGHVS and CDR2 FNYEAQ. The CDR3 has 19 residues. The V and J ends lost 4 bases and 1 base, in that order; junction bases with no gene match: 14. In nucleotides, the CDR3 is TGTGCCAGCAGCTCCTTTCGGGACGCTAGCGGGGGCCGCACAGATACGCAGTATTTT. As protein: CASSSFRDASGGRTDTQYF.

Many counts were recorded for this clonotype. This sequence joins TRBV7-2 and TRBJ1-5, with unresolved D. V lost 1 base and J 1 base, leaving 14 bases between the germline ends. Germline values: CDR1 SGHTA, CDR2 FQGNSA. CDR3 length: 17 amino acids. The CDR3 DNA reads as TGTGCCAGCAGCTTAGTACCGGCAGGTGTAAGCAATCAGCCCCAGCATTTT. Amino acids: CASSLVPAGVSNQPQHF.